These 32 T cell receptor beta chains originate from one sample sequenced in a study of spatial heterogeneity in lung cancer. MiXCR, run by TCRdb on the 5' RACE reads, gives a single entry per CDR3 protein. The repertoire has 42,000 or so distinct CDR3 sequences, about 10% of them found once; the top ten carry roughly 15%. Described time point: blood at routine non-recurrence follow-up after resection. The sequenced sample was PBMCs, obtained at follow-up. The receptors come from a female donor with early-stage non-small cell lung cancer.

This clonotype was seen more than once but under ten times. Here the CDR3 DNA reads TGTGCCACCCTTTCGGGGGCTGGAAACACCATATATTTT. Residues: CATLSGAGNTIYF. V gene TRBV2 combines with J gene TRBJ1-3; TRBD1 is a possible D gene (5 bases). Trimming removed 10 bases at V and 2 bases at J, with 12 bases between. CDR1 and CDR2 from the germline V gene are SNHLY and FYNNEI. This CDR3 is 13 amino acids long.

V is TRBV5-1 and J is TRBJ2-7; D may correspond to TRBD1 or TRBD2 (5 bases each). Germline CDR1 and CDR2: SGHRS and YFSETQ. The CDR3 is made up of 16 amino acids. V lost 0 bases and J lost 5, with 18 bases in between. CDR3 amino acids: CASSLGGAAQGHEQYF. Written as DNA, the CDR3 is TGCGCCAGCAGCTTGGGAGGGGCGGCCCAGGGACACGAGCAGTACTTC.

This clonotype was seen more than once but under ten times. J is TRBJ2-7 and V is TRBV20-1; D perhaps matches TRBD1 (8 bases). The germline V gene encodes CDR1 DFQATT and CDR2 SNEGSKA (reference sequence). The CDR3 sequence is 13 residues long. Trimming cost V 5 bases and J 3 bases, with 14 bases left between them. CDR3 sequence: CSASTGGGYEQYF. The CDR3, as DNA: TGCAGTGCTTCTACAGGGGGGGGCTACGAGCAGTACTTC.

This clonotype was recorded at least ten times. This chain links TRBV10-3 with TRBJ1-1; D remains unclear. V gave up 4 bases and J gave up 5 bases, with 8 bases separating them. Germline V gives CDR1 ENHRY, CDR2 SYGVKD. CDR3 length: 12 residues. CDR3 amino acids: CAISVKGTEAFF. The CDR3 DNA follows: TGTGCCATCAGTGTCAAAGGGACTGAAGCTTTCTTT.

This clonotype was counted between two and nine times. One end of the junction varies from germline; a read error may be responsible. This chain connects TRBV5-6 to TRBJ1-2; TRBD1 agrees at 9 bases. The CDR3 spans 12 residues. Germline V gene sequence: CDR1 SGHDT, CDR2 YYEEEE. The CDR3 region is CASRLDRGKDTF. The CDR3 DNA reads TGTGCCAGCAGATTGGACAGGGGTAAAGACACCTTC.

This clonotype showed up just a few times. The chain employs TRBV7-9 and TRBJ2-7, with 10 bases lining up with TRBD1. Trimming cost V 3 bases and J 5 bases; bases outside gene matches: 7. CDR1 SEHNR and CDR2 FQNEAQ come from the germline V gene (reference sequence). This CDR3 is built from 15 residues. CDR3 in amino acids: CASSFPGQGSHEQYF. In DNA form, the CDR3 reads TGTGCCAGCAGCTTTCCGGGACAGGGGTCCCACGAGCAGTACTTC.

This clonotype came up a few times. The genes are TRBV19 and TRBJ2-3, with a tentative D call TRBD2 (6 bases). This CDR3 region has 21 residues. Germline CDR1 and CDR2: LNHDA and SQIVND (reference sequence). V was clipped by 0 bases and J by 8 bases, with 33 bases between them. The CDR3 reads CASSIDRGSGKVHGGSSTQYF. The CDR3 bases are TGTGCCAGTAGTATAGATCGGGGTAGCGGTAAGGTCCACGGCGGGTCAAGTACGCAGTATTTT.

This clonotype was recorded at least ten times. The rearrangement uses TRBV9 and TRBJ2-3; no clear D. Germline values: CDR1 SGDLS, CDR2 YYNGEE. The V gene lost 4 bases and the J gene lost 14 bases, with 20 bases spanning the gap. This CDR3 is 13 amino acids long. The DNA of the CDR3 is TGTGCCAGCAGCCCGAGGTTGGGTCGAGCCGCGTATTTT. It specifies CASSPRLGRAAYF.

This clonotype was seen a few times. J is TRBJ2-2 and V is TRBV7-9; tentative D call: TRBD1 (5 bases). CDR3 length: 15 residues. Trimming cost V 1 base and J 2 bases, with 8 bases left between them. The germline V gene has CDR1 SEHNR and CDR2 FQNEAQ (reference sequence). CDR3 loop: CASSLGRANTGELFF. The CDR3 DNA reads as TGTGCCAGCAGCTTAGGCAGGGCTAACACCGGGGAGCTGTTTTTT.

This clonotype was seen repeatedly, ten times or more. The rearrangement uses TRBV24-1 and TRBJ1-1; a possible D gene is TRBD1 (5 bases). V shed 9 bases and J shed 2 bases, with 15 bases lying between them. The CDR3 contains 14 residues. CDR1 and CDR2 from the germline V gene are KGHDR and SFDVKD. CDR3 sequence (DNA): TGTGCCACCGCCCCGACAGAGATCAACACTGAAGCTTTCTTT. It specifies CATAPTEINTEAFF.

The genes are TRBV5-6 and TRBJ2-7; 7 bases line up with TRBD2. Germline V lookup: CDR1 SGHDT, CDR2 YYEEEE. The CDR3 spans 15 residues. V was clipped by 2 bases and J by 4 bases; unmatched bases: 9. CDR3 coding DNA: TGTGCCAGCAGCTTCCGGGGGGTAGGCAGATACGAGCAGTACTTC. Amino acids: CASSFRGVGRYEQYF.

By frequency in the sample, this clonotype is medium-sized. This chain joins TRBV12-3 or TRBV12-4 and TRBJ2-2, with TRBD2 as a possible D gene (5 bases). The CDR3 loop spans 15 amino acids. Trimming shortened V by 11 bases and J by 4 bases, and 20 bases separated the two germline ends. The CDR3 region is CASRTGKDFTGELFF. CDR3 sequence (DNA): TGTGCCTCCCGGACTGGGAAAGACTTCACCGGGGAGCTGTTTTTT.

The chain uses TRBV11-2 and TRBJ2-7; D is perhaps TRBD2 (6 bases). Germline-derived CDR1 and CDR2 are SGHAT and FQNNGV. Trimming pared 4 bases from V and 6 bases from J, leaving 25 bases between. There are 17 residues in the CDR3. The CDR3 region has the DNA TGTGCCAGCAGCTATACCACGACGGCGGAGGGTATTTCCGAGCAGTACTTC. Translation: CASSYTTTAEGISEQYF.

The chain employs TRBV10-3 and TRBJ2-2, with 12 bases aligning to TRBD1. After removal of 10 bases from V and 5 bases from J, the junction contained 11 bases not matched to a gene. Germline V gene data show CDR1 as ENHRY and CDR2 as SYGVKD. This CDR3 has 16 amino acids. CDR3 nucleotide sequence: TGTGCCACCCTATTGTGGGGACAGGGGGCAACCGGGGAGCTGTTTTTT. Translated, it gives CATLLWGQGATGELFF.

The rearrangement joins TRBV7-3 to TRBJ2-1; 10 bases are a match to TRBD1. V lost 5 bases, J lost 4 bases, and 5 bases stayed unmatched. Germline V gene lookup returns CDR1 SGHTA and CDR2 FQGTGA. The CDR3 is 15 amino acids. The CDR3 DNA reads as TGTGCCAGCAGCCCGGGACAGGGGAAGTACAATGAGCAGTTCTTC. Translated, it gives CASSPGQGKYNEQFF.

This clonotype was recorded many times. This chain joins TRBV20-1 and TRBJ2-5; 11 nucleotides match TRBD2. After removal of 4 bases from V and 0 bases from J, the junction contained 7 bases not matched to a gene. Germline V CDR1 and CDR2: DFQATT, SNEGSKA (reference sequence). The CDR3 runs 16 residues. CDR3: CSAIGLAGGNQETQYF. CDR3 bases: TGCAGTGCTATCGGCCTAGCGGGGGGTAACCAAGAGACCCAGTACTTC.

This clonotype occurred a few times. The CDR3 spells CASSLGGGDGYTF. The CDR3 bases are TGTGCCAGCAGCTTAGGCGGAGGCGATGGCTACACCTTC. The gene calls are TRBV7-6 and TRBJ1-2; D is ambiguous. Trimming took off 1 base at V and 6 bases at J, with 9 bases between the two ends. The CDR3 sequence is 13 residues long. Germline V gives CDR1 SGHVS, CDR2 FNYEAQ.

There are many counts of this clonotype. The V call is TRBV7-2, the J call TRBJ2-5; 7 nucleotides align to TRBD2. The V gene end was trimmed by 2 bases and the J gene end by 9 bases; junction bases not matched to a gene: 12. Looked up from germline, CDR1 is SGHTA and CDR2 is FQGNSA. The CDR3 is 15 residues long. The CDR3 protein is CASSLQASGMAAQYF. The CDR3 DNA follows: TGTGCCAGCAGCTTACAGGCTAGCGGAATGGCAGCCCAGTACTTC.

The V call is TRBV27, the J call TRBJ2-7; 12 nucleotides line up with TRBD2. The CDR3 sequence is 15 residues long. V was clipped by 6 bases and J by 5 bases; unmatched bases: 8. Germline lookup yields CDR1 MNHEY and CDR2 SMNVEV (reference sequence). The CDR3 loop reads CASRLAGGPIDEQYF. The DNA of the CDR3 is TGTGCCAGCAGGCTAGCGGGGGGGCCGATCGACGAGCAGTACTTC.

In its sample, this clonotype was seen many times. The chain is built from TRBV28 and TRBJ2-4, with TRBD1 matching over 7 bases. After removal of 2 bases from V and 5 bases from J, the junction contained 0 bases not matched to a gene. The CDR3 length is 13 residues. Germline assignment: CDR1 MDHEN and CDR2 SYDVKM. This CDR3 is CASSLQGENIQYF. In DNA, the CDR3 is TGTGCCAGCAGTTTACAGGGGGAAAACATTCAGTACTTC.

V gene TRBV20-1 combines with J gene TRBJ2-1, with 10 nucleotides matching TRBD2. The germline CDR1 and CDR2 sequences are DFQATT and SNEGSKA (reference sequence). CDR3 length: 17 amino acids. The V segment lost 1 base and the J segment 10 bases; nucleotides outside the gene matches: 16. In DNA, the CDR3 is TGCAGTGCTAGAGCTCCAAAACTAGCGGGGTCTGGTTTCGAGCAGTTCTTC. As protein: CSARAPKLAGSGFEQFF.

The chain uses TRBV7-9 and TRBJ2-7, with 9 bases that match TRBD1. V was clipped by 4 bases and J by 3 bases; unmatched bases: 7. The CDR3 has 15 residues. Germline loops: CDR1 SEHNR, CDR2 FQNEAQ (reference sequence). This CDR3 is CASSSPGTGLYEQYF. The DNA of the CDR3 is TGTGCCAGCAGCTCACCTGGGACAGGGCTCTACGAGCAGTACTTC.

This clonotype was seen repeatedly, ten times or more. The genes are TRBV7-2 and TRBJ2-4, with TRBD2 matching over 11 bases. Germline V gene lookup returns CDR1 SGHTA and CDR2 FQGNSA. The length of the CDR3 is 16 residues. After removal of 5 bases from V and 7 bases from J, the junction contained 10 bases not matched to a gene. The CDR3 coding sequence is TGTGCCAGCAGCGCCGGGACTAGCGGCCGGTCGAACATTCAGTACTTC. It translates to CASSAGTSGRSNIQYF.

By share of the sample, this clonotype is medium-sized. The chain links TRBV9 to TRBJ1-2, with a weak D call TRBD1 (5 bases). The CDR3 covers 13 residues. V lost 6 bases, J lost 6 bases, and 15 bases lay in between. Germline V gives CDR1 SGDLS, CDR2 YYNGEE. CDR3 sequence: CASNPQGWHGYTF. The CDR3 region has the DNA TGTGCCAGCAACCCTCAGGGTTGGCATGGCTACACCTTC.

This clonotype was counted a few times. The rearrangement uses TRBV30 and TRBJ1-2; tentatively, D is TRBD1 (6 bases). With 3 bases removed from V and 0 bases from J, the gap between germline ends came to 8 bases. The CDR3 sequence is 13 residues long. Germline-derived CDR1 and CDR2 are GTSNPN and SVGIG (reference sequence). Written as DNA, the CDR3 is TGTGCCTGGAGACAGGGTACTAACTATGGCTACACCTTC. This translates into CAWRQGTNYGYTF.

There are many counts of this clonotype. The chain employs TRBV29-1 and TRBJ2-7; D possibly corresponds to TRBD2 (5 bases). This CDR3 contains 12 residues. Germline CDR1 is SQVTM and CDR2 is ANQGSEA. Trimming pared 5 bases from V and 0 bases from J, leaving 8 bases between. The CDR3 bases are TGCAGCGTTTTTGGGAGCTCCTACGAGCAGTACTTC. Protein: CSVFGSSYEQYF.

This clonotype was seen repeatedly, ten times or more. The chain is built from TRBV5-1 and TRBJ1-1; D ambiguous. The V gene lost 4 bases and the J gene lost 1 base, with 8 bases spanning the gap. Looked up from germline, CDR1 is SGHRS and CDR2 is YFSETQ. The CDR3 totals 13 residues. The CDR3 bases are TGCGCCAGCAGCCCGGACGGGAACACTGAAGCTTTCTTT. Residues: CASSPDGNTEAFF.

This rearrangement joins TRBV19 to TRBJ2-5; TRBD2 matches 8 bases. CDR1 is LNHDA and CDR2 is SQIVND in the germline V gene (reference sequence). This CDR3 comprises 15 residues. V lost 5 bases, J lost 4 bases, and 9 bases stayed unmatched. As DNA, the CDR3 is TGTGCCAGTAGTTCGGACGGGGGGGCAGGAGAGACCCAGTACTTC. Residues: CASSSDGGAGETQYF.

This clonotype was recorded at least ten times. The V call is TRBV28, the J call TRBJ1-1, with 7 positions matching TRBD1. In germline, CDR1 is MDHEN, CDR2 SYDVKM. The CDR3 spans 16 residues. V lost 3 bases to trimming and J lost 0 bases; unmatched junction nucleotides: 7. The CDR3 coding sequence is TGTGCCAGCAGTTTGGTAGGTGGGACAGTGAACACTGAAGCTTTCTTT. Its protein is CASSLVGGTVNTEAFF.

This clonotype showed up just a few times. The chain couples TRBV25-1 to TRBJ1-3, with D unclear. The CDR3 contains 15 residues. Germline CDR1 is MGHDK and CDR2 is SYGVNS. The V end was cut by 10 bases, the J end by 2 bases, with 18 bases between. The CDR3 is CATSDPGMTGNTIYF. The CDR3, as DNA: TGTGCCACCTCAGACCCGGGAATGACTGGAAACACCATATATTTT.

A few counts support this clonotype. This chain uses TRBV20-1 with TRBJ2-3; D ambiguous. Trimming removed 3 bases from V and 5 bases from J, with 12 bases in between. In germline, CDR1 is DFQATT, CDR2 SNEGSKA (reference sequence). This CDR3 contains 13 residues. The CDR3 region has the DNA TGCAGTGCTAGGGGCAGCCCCGGAGATACGCAGTATTTT. This encodes CSARGSPGDTQYF.

This chain connects TRBV27 to TRBJ2-7, with D possibly being TRBD1 or TRBD2 (5 bases each). Trimming removed 6 bases at V and 8 bases at J, with 20 bases between. This CDR3 is 14 amino acids long. The V gene's germline CDR1 is MNHEY and CDR2 SMNVEV (reference sequence). CDR3 DNA: TGTGCCAGCAGGGGGGTTAGGGACGGTATTCAGCAGTACTTC. Amino acid sequence: CASRGVRDGIQQYF.